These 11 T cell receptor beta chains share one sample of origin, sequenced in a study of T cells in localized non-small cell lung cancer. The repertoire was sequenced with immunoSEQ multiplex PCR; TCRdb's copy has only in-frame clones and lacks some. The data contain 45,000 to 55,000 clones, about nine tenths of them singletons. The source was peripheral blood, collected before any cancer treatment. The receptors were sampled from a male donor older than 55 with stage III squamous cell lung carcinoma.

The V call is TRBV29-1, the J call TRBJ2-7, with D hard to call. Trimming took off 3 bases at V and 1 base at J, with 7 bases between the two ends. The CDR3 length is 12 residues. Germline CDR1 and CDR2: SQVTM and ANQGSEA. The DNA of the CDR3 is TGCAGCGTTGACATTGGATCCTACGAGCAGTACTTC. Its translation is CSVDIGSYEQYF.

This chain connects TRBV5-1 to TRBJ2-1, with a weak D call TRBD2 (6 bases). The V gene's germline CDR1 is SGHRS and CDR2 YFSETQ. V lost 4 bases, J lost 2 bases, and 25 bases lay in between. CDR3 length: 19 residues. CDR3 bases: TGCGCCAGCAGCCCGGTGGGAGCGGGCGCCCGATACGCCTACAATGAGCAGTTCTTC. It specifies CASSPVGAGARYAYNEQFF. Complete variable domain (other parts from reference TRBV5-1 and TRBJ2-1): KAGVTQTPRYLIKTRGQQVTLSCSPISGHRSVSWYQQTPGQGLQFLFEYFSETQRNKGNFPGRFSGRQFSNSRSEMNVSTLELGDSALYLCASSPVGAGARYAYNEQFFGPGTRLTVL.

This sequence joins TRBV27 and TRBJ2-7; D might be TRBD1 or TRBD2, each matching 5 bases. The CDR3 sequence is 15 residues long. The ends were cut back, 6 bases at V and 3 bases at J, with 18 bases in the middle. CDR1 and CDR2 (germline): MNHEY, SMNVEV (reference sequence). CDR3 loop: CASRYSVGVSYEQYF. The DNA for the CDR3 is TGTGCCAGCAGATACTCAGTGGGGGTCAGCTACGAGCAGTACTTC.

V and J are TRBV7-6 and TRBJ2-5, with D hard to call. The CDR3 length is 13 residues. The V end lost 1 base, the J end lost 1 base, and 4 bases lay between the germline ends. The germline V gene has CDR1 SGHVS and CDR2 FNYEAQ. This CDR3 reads CASSLVSQETQYF. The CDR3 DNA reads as TGTGCCAGCAGCTTAGTAAGCCAAGAGACCCAGTACTTC.

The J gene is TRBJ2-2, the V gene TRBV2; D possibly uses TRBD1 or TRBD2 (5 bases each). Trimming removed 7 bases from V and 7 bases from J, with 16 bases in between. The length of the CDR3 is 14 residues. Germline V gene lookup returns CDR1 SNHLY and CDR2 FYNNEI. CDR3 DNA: TGTGCCAGCATTGGGGACGGTCCAAACGGGGAGCTGTTTTTT. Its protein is CASIGDGPNGELFF. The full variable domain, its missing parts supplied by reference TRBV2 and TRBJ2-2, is EPEVTQTPSHQVTQMGQEVILRCVPISNHLYFYWYRQILGQKVEFLVSFYNNEISEKSEIFDDQFSVERPDGSNFTLKIRSTKLEDSAMYFCASIGDGPNGELFFGEGSRLTVL.

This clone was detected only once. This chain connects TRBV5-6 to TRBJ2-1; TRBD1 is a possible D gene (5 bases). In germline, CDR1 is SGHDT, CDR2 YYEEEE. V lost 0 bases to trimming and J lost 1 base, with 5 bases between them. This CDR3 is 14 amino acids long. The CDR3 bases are TGTGCCAGCAGCTTGGGACAGTCCTACAATGAGCAGTTCTTC. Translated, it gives CASSLGQSYNEQFF.

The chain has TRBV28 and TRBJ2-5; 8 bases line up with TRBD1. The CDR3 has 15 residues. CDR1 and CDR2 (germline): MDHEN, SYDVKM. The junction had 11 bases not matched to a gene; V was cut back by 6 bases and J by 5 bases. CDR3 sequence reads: CASSGADRAGETQYF. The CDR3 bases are TGTGCCAGCAGCGGGGCGGACAGGGCCGGGGAGACCCAGTACTTC.

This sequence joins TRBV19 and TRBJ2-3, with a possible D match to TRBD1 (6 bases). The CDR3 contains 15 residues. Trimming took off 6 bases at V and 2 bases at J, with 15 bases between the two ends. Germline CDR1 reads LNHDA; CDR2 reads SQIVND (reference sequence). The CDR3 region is CASRTRDTYTDTQYF. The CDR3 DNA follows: TGTGCCAGTAGAACCCGGGACACGTACACAGATACGCAGTATTTT.

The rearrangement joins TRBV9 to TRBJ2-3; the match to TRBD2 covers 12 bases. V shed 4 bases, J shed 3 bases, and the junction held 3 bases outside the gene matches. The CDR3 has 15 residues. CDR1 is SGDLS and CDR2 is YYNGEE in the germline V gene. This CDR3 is CASSLGTSGTDTQYF. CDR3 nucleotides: TGTGCCAGCAGCCTGGGGACTAGCGGGACAGATACGCAGTATTTT.

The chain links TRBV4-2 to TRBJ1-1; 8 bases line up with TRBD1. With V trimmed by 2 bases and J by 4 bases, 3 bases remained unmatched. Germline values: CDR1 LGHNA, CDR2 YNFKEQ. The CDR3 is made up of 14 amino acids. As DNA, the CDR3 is TGTGCCAGCAGCCAAATTGACAGGGGCACTGAAGCTTTCTTT. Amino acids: CASSQIDRGTEAFF.

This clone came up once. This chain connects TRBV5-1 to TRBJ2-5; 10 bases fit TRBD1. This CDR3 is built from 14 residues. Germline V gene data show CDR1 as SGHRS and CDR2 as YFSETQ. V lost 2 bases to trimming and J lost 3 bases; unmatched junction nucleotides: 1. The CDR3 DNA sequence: TGCGCCAGCAGCTTTGGGACAGGGGAAGAGACCCAGTACTTC. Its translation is CASSFGTGEETQYF.